The TCR beta chain under discussion was sequenced for a study of control samples from healthy donors and cancer patients. CDR1 is MDHEN and CDR2 is SYDVKM in the germline V gene. Trimming took 3 bases from V and 7 from J, leaving 10 bases between them. The CDR3 extends over 14 amino acids. Clones were read by immunoSEQ multiplex PCR, and TCRdb kept only the in-frame ones, dropping some. The table shows roughly 160,000 clones, with approximately 86% occurring only once. The origin of this receptor is a woman aged 25 to 39 in good health. Input material: blood. The chain couples TRBV28 to TRBJ1-6; no firm D call. CDR3 region: CASSFPPGNSPLHF. CDR3 bases: TGTGCCAGCAGTTTCCCTCCGGGGAATTCACCCCTCCACTTT.